This TCR beta chain was found in a study of blood T cells in healthy people across ages. For the study at large: Through template switching, about one barcoded beta molecule was captured per two T cells, as measured in model experiments. Regarding the study as a whole: Long-lived donors had more naive CD4+ cells and higher diversity than aged donors. Researchers judged that diversity estimates from one million T cells fell short of true values.

V was trimmed by 5 bases and J by 10 bases, leaving 15 bases between them. The CDR3 extends over 13 amino acids. Germline lookup yields CDR1 SGHNT and CDR2 YENEEA. About this clonotype: No antigen is known for it.

Each sample used at least 6.5 million PBMCs. Through a sample-barcoded 5' primer and a J-beta primer mix, a second PCR was run for roughly 7 to 11 cycles. One entry per CDR3 protein results from TCRdb running MiXCR on the 5' RACE reads. The table lists roughly 790,000 distinct CDR3 sequences, approximately 39% of them singletons. This rearrangement joins TRBV11-3 to TRBJ2-1, with TRBD1 as a possible D gene (6 bases). Sequencing input: blood. The clonotype comes from a woman in her sixties in good health. DNA for the CDR3: TGTGCCAGCAGCGTAGTTTATAGGGGGGAGCAGTTCTTC. It yields the protein CASSVVYRGEQFF.